This T cell receptor beta chain comes out of a study of cytomegalovirus exposure and HLA in healthy donors. Overall study context: A previous analysis identified fewer than 130 million unique TCR beta sequences derived from about 180 million T cells.

This clone was observed a single time. Amplification used 60 Vbeta primers and 13 Jbeta primers. The assay was immunoSEQ multiplex PCR, and TCRdb's table has in-frame clones only and misses some. The sample shows more than 50,000 clones, 65% to 80% of them seen only once. The CDR3 has 17 amino acids. The germline gives CDR1 SGHDT, CDR2 YYEEEE. Trimming cost V 3 bases and J 6 bases; bases outside gene matches: 13. The sample taken for sequencing was PBMCs. The receptor was isolated from a man aged 35 to 55 in good health and CMV-seropositive. This chain uses TRBV5-6 with TRBJ2-1; 9 bases are a match to TRBD1. The CDR3 coding sequence is TGTGCCAGCAGCTCCACCCTGAACAGGGGGCAGCGCAATGAGCAGTTCTTC. Encoded protein: CASSSTLNRGQRNEQFF.